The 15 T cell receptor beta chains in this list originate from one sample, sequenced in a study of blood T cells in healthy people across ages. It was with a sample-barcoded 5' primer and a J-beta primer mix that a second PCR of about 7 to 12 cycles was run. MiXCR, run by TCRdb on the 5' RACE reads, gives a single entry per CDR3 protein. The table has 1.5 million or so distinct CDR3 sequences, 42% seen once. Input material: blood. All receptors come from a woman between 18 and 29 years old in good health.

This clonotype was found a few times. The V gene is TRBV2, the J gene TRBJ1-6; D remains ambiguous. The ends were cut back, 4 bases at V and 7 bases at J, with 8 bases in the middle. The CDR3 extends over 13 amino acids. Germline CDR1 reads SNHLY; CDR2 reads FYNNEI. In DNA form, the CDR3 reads TGTGCCAGCAGTGTTGTTACCAATTCACCCCTCCACTTT. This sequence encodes CASSVVTNSPLHF.

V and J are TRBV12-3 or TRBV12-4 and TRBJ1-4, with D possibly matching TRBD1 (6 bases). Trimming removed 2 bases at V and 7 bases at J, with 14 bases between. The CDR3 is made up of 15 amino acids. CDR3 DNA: TGTGCCAGCAGTTTAACGGGGGGGGCGTTTGAAAAACTGTTTTTT. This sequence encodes CASSLTGGAFEKLFF.

Written as DNA, the CDR3 is TGCAGTGCTAGTGGAGCAGGGGGAGAGACCCAGTACTTC. It is translated as CSASGAGGETQYF. V and J are TRBV20-1 and TRBJ2-5, with 7 bases lining up with TRBD1. Germline lookup yields CDR1 DFQATT and CDR2 SNEGSKA (reference sequence). J lost 4 bases, V lost 3 bases, and 5 bases had no gene match. This CDR3 has 13 residues.

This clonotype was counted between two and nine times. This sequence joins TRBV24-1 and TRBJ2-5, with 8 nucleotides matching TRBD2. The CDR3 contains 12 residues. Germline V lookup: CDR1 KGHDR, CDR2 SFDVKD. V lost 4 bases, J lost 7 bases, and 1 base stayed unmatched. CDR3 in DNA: TGTGCCACCAGTGAAACTAGCGGGACCCAGTACTTC. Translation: CATSETSGTQYF.

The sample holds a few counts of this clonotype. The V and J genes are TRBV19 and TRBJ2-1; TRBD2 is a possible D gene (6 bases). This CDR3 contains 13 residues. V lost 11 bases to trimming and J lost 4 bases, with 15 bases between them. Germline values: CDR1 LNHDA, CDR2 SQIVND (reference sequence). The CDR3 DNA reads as TGTGCCTCCTCGGGGGTTACTTACAATGAGCAGTTCTTC. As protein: CASSGVTYNEQFF.

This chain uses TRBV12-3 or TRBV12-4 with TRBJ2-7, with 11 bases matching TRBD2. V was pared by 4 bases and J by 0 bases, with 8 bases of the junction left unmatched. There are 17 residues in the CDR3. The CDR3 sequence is CASSSKTSGVSSYEQYF. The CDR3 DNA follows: TGTGCCAGCAGTTCAAAGACTAGCGGGGTGAGCTCCTACGAGCAGTACTTC.

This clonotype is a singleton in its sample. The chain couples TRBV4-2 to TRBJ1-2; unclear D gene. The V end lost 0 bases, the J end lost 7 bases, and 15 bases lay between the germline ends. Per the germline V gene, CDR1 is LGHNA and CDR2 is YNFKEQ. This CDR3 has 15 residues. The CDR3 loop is CASSQDQRESCGYTF. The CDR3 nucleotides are TGTGCCAGCAGCCAAGATCAACGGGAGAGCTGTGGCTACACCTTC.

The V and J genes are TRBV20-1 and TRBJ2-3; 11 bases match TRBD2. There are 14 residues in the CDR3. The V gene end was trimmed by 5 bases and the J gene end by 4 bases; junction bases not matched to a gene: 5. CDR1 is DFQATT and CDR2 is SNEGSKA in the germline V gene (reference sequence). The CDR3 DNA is TGCAGTGCTGCTCTAGCGGGGGGTTCAGATACGCAGTATTTT. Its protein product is CSAALAGGSDTQYF.

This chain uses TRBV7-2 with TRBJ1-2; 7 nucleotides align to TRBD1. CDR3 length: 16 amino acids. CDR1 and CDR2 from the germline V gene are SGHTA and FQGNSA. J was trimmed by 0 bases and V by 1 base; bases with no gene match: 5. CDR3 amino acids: CASSLVGTVTNYGYTF. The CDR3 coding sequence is TGTGCCAGCAGCTTAGTGGGGACAGTGACTAACTATGGCTACACCTTC. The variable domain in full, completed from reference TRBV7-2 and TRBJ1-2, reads GAGVSQSPSNKVTEKGKDVELRCDPISGHTALYWYRQSLGQGLEFLIYFQGNSAPDKSGLPSDRFSAERTGGSVSTLTIQRTQQEDSAVYLCASSLVGTVTNYGYTFGSGTRLTVV.

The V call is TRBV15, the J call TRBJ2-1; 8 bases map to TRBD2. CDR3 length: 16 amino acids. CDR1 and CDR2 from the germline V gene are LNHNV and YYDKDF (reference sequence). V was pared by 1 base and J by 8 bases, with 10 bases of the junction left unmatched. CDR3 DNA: TGTGCCACCAGCAGAGCAAAGCGACTAGCGTTTGATGAGCAGTTCTTC. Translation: CATSRAKRLAFDEQFF. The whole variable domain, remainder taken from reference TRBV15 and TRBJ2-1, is DAMVIQNPRYQVTQFGKPVTLSCSQTLNHNVMYWYQQKSSQAPKLLFHYYDKDFNNEADTPDNFQSRRPNTSFCFLDIRSPGLGDTAMYLCATSRAKRLAFDEQFFGPGTRLTVL.

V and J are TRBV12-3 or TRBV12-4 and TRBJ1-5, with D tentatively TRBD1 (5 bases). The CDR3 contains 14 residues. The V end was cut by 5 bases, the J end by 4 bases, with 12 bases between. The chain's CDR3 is CASSQGALNQPQHF. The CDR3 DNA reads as TGTGCCAGCAGTCAAGGGGCTTTGAATCAGCCCCAGCATTTT.

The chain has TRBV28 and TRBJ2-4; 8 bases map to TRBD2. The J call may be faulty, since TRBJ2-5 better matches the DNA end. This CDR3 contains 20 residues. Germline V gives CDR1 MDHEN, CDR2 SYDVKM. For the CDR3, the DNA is TGTGCCAGCAGTTTCCCCCACCCATTCATGAGCGGGAGCGGGCAAGAGACCCAGTACTTC. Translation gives CASSFPHPFMSGSGQETQYF.

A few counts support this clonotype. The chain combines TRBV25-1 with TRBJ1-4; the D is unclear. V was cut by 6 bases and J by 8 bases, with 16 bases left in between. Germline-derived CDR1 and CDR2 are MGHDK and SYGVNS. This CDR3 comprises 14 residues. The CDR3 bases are TGTGCCAGCAGGGCCGTCGGGCGTGGGGAAAAACTGTTTTTT. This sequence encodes CASRAVGRGEKLFF.

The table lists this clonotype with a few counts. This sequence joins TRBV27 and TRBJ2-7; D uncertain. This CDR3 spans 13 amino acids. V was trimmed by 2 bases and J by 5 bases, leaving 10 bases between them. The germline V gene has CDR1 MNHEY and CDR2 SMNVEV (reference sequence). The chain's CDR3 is CASSLTSVHEQYF. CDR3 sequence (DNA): TGTGCCAGCAGTTTAACATCGGTCCACGAGCAGTACTTC.

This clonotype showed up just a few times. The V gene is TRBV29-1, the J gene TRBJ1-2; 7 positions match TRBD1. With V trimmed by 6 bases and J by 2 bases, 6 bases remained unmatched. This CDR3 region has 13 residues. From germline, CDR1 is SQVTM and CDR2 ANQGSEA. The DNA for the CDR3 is TGCAGCGTACACGACAGGGACAACTATGGCTACACCTTC. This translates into CSVHDRDNYGYTF.